Included here is one T cell receptor beta chain sequence, with context. No antigen is known for it. These data are taken from a study of cytomegalovirus exposure and HLA in healthy donors. Study-wide results and limits: Despite most TCR sequences being rare, some public TCRs occurred in many donors.

Profiled with immunoSEQ multiplex PCR; TCRdb holds only in-frame clones, not every one. This table has 300,000 or so clones, roughly 88% appearing once. The length of the CDR3 is 13 residues. The V gene end was trimmed by 7 bases and the J gene end by 9 bases; junction bases not matched to a gene: 7. Germline CDR1 is LNHDA and CDR2 is SQIVND (reference sequence). The sequenced sample consisted of PBMCs. This sequence was found in a man aged 30 to 39 in good health and CMV-seronegative. This chain uses TRBV19 with TRBJ2-1; TRBD2 agrees at 9 bases. The CDR3 DNA sequence: TGTGCCAGTACCCGGGGACTAGCATTTGAGCAGTTCTTC. It yields the protein CASTRGLAFEQFF.